This paragraph covers one T cell receptor beta chain sequence. The data originate from a study of T cell responses to AZD1222 COVID-19 vaccine. The germline V gene encodes CDR1 ENHRY and CDR2 SYGVKD. This CDR3 is 16 amino acids long. V lost 1 base, J lost 5 bases, and 2 bases stayed unmatched. Profiled with immunoSEQ multiplex PCR; TCRdb holds only in-frame clones, not every one. The repertoire consists of 110,000 or so clones, with more than 85% occurring once and the leading ten covering 2.5% to 3.5%. The receptor's source is an adult who received the AZD1222 COVID-19 vaccine. The starting material was peripheral blood, obtained 28 days after the second AZD1222 dose. V is TRBV10-3 and J is TRBJ2-2, with TRBD2 matching 12 bases. The CDR3 here is CAISEWTSGVTGELFF. CDR3 sequence (DNA): TGTGCCATCAGTGAGTGGACTAGCGGGGTTACCGGGGAGCTGTTTTTT.